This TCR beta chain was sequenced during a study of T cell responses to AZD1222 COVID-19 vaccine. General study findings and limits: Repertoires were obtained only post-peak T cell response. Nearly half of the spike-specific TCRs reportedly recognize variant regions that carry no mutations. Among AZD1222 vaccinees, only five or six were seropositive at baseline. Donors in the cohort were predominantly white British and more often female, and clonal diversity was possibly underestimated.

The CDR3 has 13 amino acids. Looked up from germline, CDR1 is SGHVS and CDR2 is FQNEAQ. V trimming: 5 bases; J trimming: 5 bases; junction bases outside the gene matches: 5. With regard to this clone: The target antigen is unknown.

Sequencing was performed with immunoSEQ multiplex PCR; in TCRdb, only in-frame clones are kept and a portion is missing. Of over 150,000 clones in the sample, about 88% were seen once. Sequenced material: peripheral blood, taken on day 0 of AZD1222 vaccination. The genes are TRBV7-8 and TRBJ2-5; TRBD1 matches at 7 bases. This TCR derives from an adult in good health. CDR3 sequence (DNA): TGTGCCAGCAGCCAACAGGGGCTGGAGACCCAGTACTTC. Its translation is CASSQQGLETQYF.